This TCR beta chain was recovered during a study of blood T cell repertoires in COVID-19 (dated by TCRdb to 2020 to 2022). At the level of the whole study: Samples covering the acute and convalescent phases of COVID-19 were provided by collaborators in the United States, Italy and Spain. The prospective study material was composed of cDNA or gDNA derived from T cells, B-cell-depleted T cells, or PBMCs. Subjects who had been exposed to COVID-19, were actively infected with it, or had recovered from it provided the deeply sampled blood TCRbeta repertoires that made up the dataset. A freely available public database, intended as a resource for researchers studying the immune response to SARS-CoV-2, is where the repertoires were released. Samples came from the ongoing ImmuneRACE study (first 160 participants) plus 1,254 subjects from 6 global collaborators. The sample metadata nearly always contained a de-identified subject ID, COVID-19 status, age in years and sex. Where HLA class I and class II types were available, the types were taken from metadata supplied by the sample provider, not from assay-based typing.

The immunoSEQ Assay, a bias-controlled multiplex PCR, was used to amplify TCRbeta CDR3 regions from genomic DNA. Per the original workflow: Nucleated cell counts per sample were estimated from amplification of reference gene primers within the assay. Sequence reads were collapsed and filtered to measure the absolute abundance of every unique TCRbeta CDR3 rearrangement. For each sample, productive Simpson clonality was calculated as the square root of Simpson's diversity index over productive rearrangements. TCRdb mirrors the immuneACCESS table, restricted to in-frame sequences. Some clones are absent from its copies; in checked studies, under half trace to an unresolved V gene, and the reason for the others is unknown. For V, J and clone size, that table is used; D and trimming come from the DNA. The sample profile shows roughly 140,000 clones; more than 75% of them were found once. The ten largest account for more than 5% of the sample.

CDR1 SGHTA and CDR2 FQGNSA are derived from the germline V gene. V loses 5 bases at its end and J loses 2 bases; junction bases beyond the gene matches: 9. Spanning cysteine to phenylalanine, the CDR3 consists of 15 amino acids. CDR3 DNA is the only sequence kept; it has 45 bases, read in frame from the first base. Remarks on this clone: What this receptor recognizes is not known. No base quality values were provided; no much bigger clone lies one nucleotide off.

Points the paper makes about the study in general: Clinical and demographic metadata were provided uncurated, with the amount varying by source and participant.

Whole blood was collected in K2EDTA tubes by collaborating institutions according to the institutions' own protocols. For TCRbeta analysis, collaborators shipped samples in one of three forms: frozen whole blood, isolated PBMCs, or DNA extracted from either of those sample types. This sequence originates from a human donor in a cohort sampled during active COVID-19. The specimen was peripheral blood. Rearrangement joined TRBV7-2 to TRBJ2-7; TRBD2 fits 7 bases in the junction. CDR3 sequence: CASSRFSGLTYEQYF. The nucleotide sequence is given as TGTGCCAGCAGCCGCTTTAGCGGGCTCACCTACGAGCAGTACTTC.